Each of the 10 T cell receptor beta chains below was sequenced from the same sample in a study of blood T cell repertoires in COVID-19. Using immunoSEQ multiplex PCR, the repertoire was profiled, and TCRdb retains in-frame clones only, with some absent. The sample has 380,000 or so clones, nearly 90% seen once. The sequenced sample consisted of PBMCs or T cells enriched from blood (not recorded which). These receptors were obtained from a woman aged 40 to 50 with acute COVID-19.

This chain uses TRBV2 with TRBJ1-1, with TRBD1 matching 10 bases. The CDR3 is 17 residues long. V trimming: 3 bases; J trimming: 5 bases; junction bases outside the gene matches: 12. In germline, CDR1 is SNHLY, CDR2 FYNNEI. The CDR3 sequence is CASSDGRDRGGSTEAFF. In DNA form, the CDR3 reads TGTGCCAGCAGTGATGGTCGGGACAGGGGTGGGAGTACTGAAGCTTTCTTT.

The chain is built from TRBV9 and TRBJ1-5; TRBD1 matches 10 bases. The CDR3 contains 15 residues. The junction had 6 bases not matched to a gene; V was cut back by 4 bases and J by 5 bases. The germline V gene encodes CDR1 SGDLS and CDR2 YYNGEE. The CDR3 here is CASSTGQGGHQPQHF. The CDR3 coding sequence is TGTGCCAGCAGCACCGGACAGGGGGGCCATCAGCCCCAGCATTTT. The full variable domain, its missing parts supplied by reference TRBV9 and TRBJ1-5, is DSGVTQTPKHLITATGQRVTLRCSPRSGDLSVYWYQQSLDQGLQFLIQYYNGEERAKGNILERFSAQQFPDLHSELNLSSLELGDSALYFCASSTGQGGHQPQHFGDGTRLSIL.

This clone was found a few times. The chain combines TRBV7-2 with TRBJ2-3, with 7 bases lining up with TRBD1. Germline V CDR1 and CDR2: SGHTA, FQGNSA. The V and J ends lost 5 bases and 2 bases, in that order; junction bases with no gene match: 4. CDR3 size: 14 residues. The CDR3 region is CASSTGQITDTQYF. The CDR3 DNA sequence: TGTGCCAGCAGCACGGGACAGATCACAGATACGCAGTATTTT.

This clone was seen just once. The rearrangement uses TRBV18 and TRBJ2-7; a possible D gene is TRBD1 (5 bases). This CDR3 is built from 13 residues. V was cut by 4 bases and J by 4 bases, with 11 bases left in between. Germline lookup yields CDR1 KGHSH and CDR2 LQKENI. In DNA form, the CDR3 reads TGTGCCAGCTCACTCCAGGGCCGTTACGAGCAGTACTTC. Translating it yields CASSLQGRYEQYF. The whole variable domain, remainder taken from reference TRBV18 and TRBJ2-7, is NAGVMQNPRHLVRRRGQEARLRCSPMKGHSHVYWYRQLPEEGLKFMVYLQKENIIDESGMPKERFSAEFPKEGPSILRIQQVVRGDSAAYFCASSLQGRYEQYFGPGTRLTVT.

The chain uses TRBV2 and TRBJ1-5, with a possible D match to TRBD1 (6 bases). The CDR3 runs 13 residues. Germline loops: CDR1 SNHLY, CDR2 FYNNEI. Between the trimmed V and J ends, which lost 5 bases and 8 bases, there was a span of 13 bases. CDR3 amino acids: CASSYDRSEPQHF. The CDR3 coding sequence is TGTGCCAGCAGTTATGACAGGAGCGAGCCCCAGCATTTT.

Only one count was recorded for this clone. The chain is built from TRBV11-2 and TRBJ1-2, with D possibly matching TRBD1 (5 bases). With 1 base removed from V and 6 bases from J, the gap between germline ends came to 6 bases. The length of the CDR3 is 12 residues. The V gene's germline CDR1 is SGHAT and CDR2 FQNNGV. CDR3 nucleotides: TGTGCCAGCAGCTTAGTCAGGGATGGCTACACCTTC. Protein: CASSLVRDGYTF. Using reference TRBV11-2 and TRBJ1-2 for the parts outside the CDR3, the full variable domain is EAGVAQSPRYKIIEKRQSVAFWCNPISGHATLYWYQQILGQGPKLLIQFQNNGVVDDSQLPKDRFSAERLKGVDSTLKIQPAKLEDSAVYLCASSLVRDGYTFGSGTRLTVV.

V and J are TRBV12-3 or TRBV12-4 and TRBJ1-3; D possibly corresponds to TRBD1 (6 bases). The CDR3 covers 13 residues. The V gene lost 5 bases and the J gene lost 2 bases, with 7 bases spanning the gap. CDR3 DNA: TGTGCCAGCAGTAGGGACACTGGAAACACCATATATTTT. This translates into CASSRDTGNTIYF.

This chain joins TRBV10-3 and TRBJ1-2; D is uncertain. Trimming left V 3 bases short and J 10 bases short, with 12 bases between. CDR3 size: 12 residues. Germline V gene data show CDR1 as ENHRY and CDR2 as SYGVKD. The CDR3 loop is CAISDSGGDYTF. CDR3 bases: TGTGCCATCAGTGACTCCGGCGGGGACTACACCTTC.

This chain links TRBV2 with TRBJ1-2; maybe TRBD1 (6 bases). This CDR3 comprises 14 residues. Trimming took 7 bases from V and 3 from J, leaving 15 bases between them. Germline V lookup: CDR1 SNHLY, CDR2 FYNNEI. The CDR3 DNA reads as TGTGCCAGCAAACTACAGGGCAACGACTATGGCTACACCTTC. Amino acid sequence: CASKLQGNDYGYTF.

This chain links TRBV7-9 with TRBJ2-3; 7 positions agree with TRBD1. The length of the CDR3 is 14 residues. V gave up 5 bases and J gave up 3 bases; unmatched junction bases: 5. The germline V gene has CDR1 SEHNR and CDR2 FQNEAQ (reference sequence). The CDR3 protein is CASSRNRGTDTQYF. Written as DNA, the CDR3 is TGTGCCAGCAGCCGGAACAGGGGAACAGATACGCAGTATTTT.